The source of this T cell receptor beta chain is a study of PD-1 blockade in classical Hodgkin lymphoma. About this clone itself: The antigen is not known.

Clones were read by immunoSEQ multiplex PCR, and TCRdb kept only the in-frame ones, dropping some. The sample includes 30,000 or so clones, approximately 70% of them seen just once. The study, taken as a whole, reports: Prior to therapy, complete responders displayed diversity much like that of newly diagnosed patients.

Each patient relapsed following autologous stem cell transplantation, and prior brentuximab vedotin exposure differed. Trimming took 5 bases from V and 5 from J, leaving 10 bases between them. The V gene's germline CDR1 is SEHNR and CDR2 FQNEAQ (reference sequence). The CDR3 sequence is 13 residues long. The sequencing here drew on peripheral blood mononuclear cells (PBMCs), taken before the second cycle of nivolumab. The origin of this receptor is a human donor with classical Hodgkin lymphoma. This chain links TRBV7-9 with TRBJ2-1; D is unresolved. CDR3 in amino acids: CASSQRVHNEQFF. DNA of the CDR3: TGTGCCAGCAGCCAACGGGTTCACAATGAGCAGTTCTTC.